This section outlines one T cell receptor (beta chain) sequence together with its context. The sample is drawn from a study of blood T cell repertoires in COVID-19. Overall study: The United States, Italy and Spain were the sources of the acute and convalescent COVID-19 samples. Sample material is recorded as cDNA or gDNA derived from T cells, B-cell-depleted T cells, or PBMCs.

The authors' processing: Scientists estimated how many nucleated cells there were by amplifying reference gene primers. Here immunoSEQ multiplex PCR was the method, and the copy in TCRdb shows in-frame clones only, minus some. That table gives V, J and clone size, and the DNA gave D and trimming. Of 70,000 or so clones listed, 90% are singletons. CDR3 length: 18 residues. Per germline, CDR1 LGHNA and CDR2 YSLEER. V shed 4 bases and J 0 bases; nucleotides not matched to a gene: 12. The rearrangement uses TRBV4-3 and TRBJ2-3, with 8 bases aligning to TRBD2. The source is a human donor in a cohort sampled during active COVID-19. Sequencing input: peripheral blood. This CDR3 is CASSRALMSGSSTDTQYF. The DNA for the CDR3 is TGCGCCAGCAGCCGAGCCCTCATGAGCGGGAGTAGCACAGATACGCAGTATTTT.